This TCR beta chain was found in a study of blood T cell repertoires in COVID-19. Study as a whole: T cells, B-cell-depleted T cells, or PBMCs provided the cDNA or gDNA that served as material.

Sample share makes this clone medium-sized. The sample contains more than one DNA sequence encoding this CDR3. Per the authors' pipeline: Estimated nucleated cell counts came from reference gene primer amplification. The repertoire was sequenced with immunoSEQ multiplex PCR; TCRdb's copy has only in-frame clones and lacks some. The V and J calls and clone size are taken from that table; D and trimming were inferred from the DNA. In the table there are 150,000 to 200,000 clones, about 78% of which are singletons. This receptor was obtained from a woman aged 45-65 years with active or convalescent COVID-19. Sequenced sample: peripheral blood.

The CDR3 loop reads CASSRDRGGETQYF. The DNA of the CDR3 is TGTGCCAGCAGCCGCGACAGGGGAGGGGAGACCCAGTACTTC. The gene calls are TRBV7-2 and TRBJ2-5, with D possibly being TRBD1 (8 bases). From germline, CDR1 is SGHTA and CDR2 FQGNSA. The CDR3 loop spans 14 amino acids. Trimming shortened V by 5 bases and J by 5 bases, and 15 bases separated the two germline ends.